In its sample, the clone carrying this T cell receptor beta chain was seen many times. The sample belongs to a study of blood T cells in healthy people across ages. This CDR3 has 15 amino acids. The germline CDR1 and CDR2 sequences are SGDLS and YYNGEE. J lost 5 bases, V lost 6 bases, and 6 bases had no gene match. Next came a second PCR, run for roughly 7 to 12 cycles, which used a sample-barcoded 5' primer along with a J-beta primer mix. TCRdb called the 5' RACE reads again in MiXCR, with one record for every CDR3 protein. In the table there are 1.5 million to 2 million distinct CDR3 sequences, about 28% of which are singletons.

Input material: blood. This TCR was recovered from a woman younger than 45 in good health. The genes are TRBV9 and TRBJ2-1, with 12 positions matching TRBD2. As DNA, the CDR3 is TGTGCCAGCAATTCTAGCGGGGGGGCCAACAATGAGCAGTTCTTC. This sequence encodes CASNSSGGANNEQFF.